This TCR beta chain emerged from a study of blood T cell repertoires in COVID-19. CDR1 and CDR2 from the germline V gene are DFQATT and SNEGSKA (reference sequence). The CDR3 spans 14 residues. Trimming at V came to 4 bases and at J to 6 bases, leaving 8 bases not matched to a gene. Generated by immunoSEQ multiplex PCR, the TCRdb table keeps only in-frame clones and is missing some. The table shows 390,000 or so clones, with around 91% occurring only once. The V call is TRBV20-1, the J call TRBJ2-3; 9 positions agree with TRBD2. Source material: PBMCs or T cells enriched from blood (not recorded which). This clonotype originated in a man aged 18 to 35 who had recovered from COVID-19. The CDR3 nucleotides read TGCAGTGCTATTGATAAGCGGGGGGCCGATACGCAGTATTTT. Translating gives CSAIDKRGADTQYF.